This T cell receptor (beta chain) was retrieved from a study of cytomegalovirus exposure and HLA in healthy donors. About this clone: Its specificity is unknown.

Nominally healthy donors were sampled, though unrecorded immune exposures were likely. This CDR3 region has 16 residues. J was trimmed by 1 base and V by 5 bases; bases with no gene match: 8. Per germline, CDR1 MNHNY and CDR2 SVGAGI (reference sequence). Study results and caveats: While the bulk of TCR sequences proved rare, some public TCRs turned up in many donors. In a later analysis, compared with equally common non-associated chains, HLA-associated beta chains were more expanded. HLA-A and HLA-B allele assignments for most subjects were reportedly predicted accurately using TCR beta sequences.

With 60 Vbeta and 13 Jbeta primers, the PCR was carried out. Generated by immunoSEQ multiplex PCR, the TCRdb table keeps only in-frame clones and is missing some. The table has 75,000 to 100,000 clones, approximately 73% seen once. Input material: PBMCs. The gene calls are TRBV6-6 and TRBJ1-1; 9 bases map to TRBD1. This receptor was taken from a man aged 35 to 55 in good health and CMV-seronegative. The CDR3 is CASSTTGGGGNTEAFF. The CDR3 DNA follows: TGTGCCAGCAGTACGACAGGGGGTGGCGGGAACACTGAAGCTTTCTTT.